This T cell receptor (beta chain) is from a study of blood T cell repertoires in COVID-19. Sequenced by immunoSEQ multiplex PCR; TCRdb stores in-frame clones only, minus some. This sample carries 35,000 to 50,000 clones, about nine tenths of them seen once, and the ten largest clones take just over 15%. Per the germline V gene, CDR1 is MGHRA and CDR2 is YSYEKL. This CDR3 is 15 amino acids long. V was shortened by 0 bases and J by 3 bases, with 8 bases between the two germline ends. The V and J genes are TRBV4-1 and TRBJ2-2; D remains unclear. The sequence was obtained from a man aged 55 to 70 with active COVID-19. The material sequenced was peripheral blood. CDR3: CASSQDASYTGELFF. The CDR3 bases are TGCGCCAGCAGCCAAGACGCTAGTTACACCGGGGAGCTGTTTTTT.